Shown below are 3 T cell receptor beta chains from a single sample sequenced in a study of identical twins. TCRdb reanalysed the 5' RACE reads using MiXCR and keeps one entry per CDR3 protein. The sample yields some 1,700,000 distinct CDR3 sequences, about 32% seen once. Sequenced: cord blood. Receptor source: a newborn girl in good health.

This clonotype was detected a few times. The V and J genes are TRBV20-1 and TRBJ2-1; 7 bases fit TRBD2. Germline values: CDR1 DFQATT, CDR2 SNEGSKA (reference sequence). This CDR3 region has 14 residues. J gave up 4 bases and V 1 base, and 4 bases lay outside the gene matches. CDR3 in DNA: TGCAGTGCTAGAGCCCGGGAGGTTTACAATGAGCAGTTCTTC. Its protein is CSARAREVYNEQFF.

This chain connects TRBV10-3 to TRBJ2-2; D may match TRBD1 or TRBD2 (7 bases each). The germline CDR1 and CDR2 sequences are ENHRY and SYGVKD. Trimming shortened V by 3 bases and J by 0 bases, and 14 bases separated the two germline ends. This CDR3 region has 17 residues. CDR3 DNA sequence: TGTGCCATCAGTGATACAGGGGAGGGTGCGAACACCGGGGAGCTGTTTTTT. Its translation: CAISDTGEGANTGELFF.

This clonotype was counted once. A read error may be the cause here, since a much bigger clone is one base away. The V and J genes are TRBV12-3 or TRBV12-4 and TRBJ2-5; 7 nucleotides match TRBD2. The J call may be mistaken, given a closer DNA end match to TRBJ2-7. CDR3 length: 14 amino acids. CDR3 coding DNA: TGTGCCAGCAGTTTTTGGGGGGAGGGCGACGAGCAGTACTTC. Translated: CASSFWGEGDEQYF.